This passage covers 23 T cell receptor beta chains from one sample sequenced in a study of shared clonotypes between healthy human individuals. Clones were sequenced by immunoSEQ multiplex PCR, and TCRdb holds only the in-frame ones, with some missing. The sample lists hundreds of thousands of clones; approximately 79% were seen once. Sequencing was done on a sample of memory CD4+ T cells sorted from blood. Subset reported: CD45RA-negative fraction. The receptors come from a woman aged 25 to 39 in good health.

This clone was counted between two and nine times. The CDR3 DNA is TGCGCCAGCAGCTTGGGTCCCGACAGGGGATGGACTAATGAAAAACTGTTTTTT. Protein product: CASSLGPDRGWTNEKLFF. This chain connects TRBV5-1 to TRBJ1-4; 8 bases line up with TRBD1. Germline assignment: CDR1 SGHRS and CDR2 YFSETQ. CDR3 length: 18 amino acids. V shed 0 bases and J 2 bases; nucleotides not matched to a gene: 9.

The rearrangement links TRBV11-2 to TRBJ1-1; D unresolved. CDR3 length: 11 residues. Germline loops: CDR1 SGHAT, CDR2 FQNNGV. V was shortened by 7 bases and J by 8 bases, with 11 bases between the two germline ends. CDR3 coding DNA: TGTGCCAGCACCCGAGGTGGGGAAGCTTTCTTT. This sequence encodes CASTRGGEAFF.

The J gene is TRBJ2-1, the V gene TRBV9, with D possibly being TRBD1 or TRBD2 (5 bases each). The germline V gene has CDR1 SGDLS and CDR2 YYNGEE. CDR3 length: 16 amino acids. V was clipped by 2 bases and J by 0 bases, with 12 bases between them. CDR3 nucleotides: TGTGCCAGCAGCGTGACCGGGACCCGCTCCTACAATGAGCAGTTCTTC. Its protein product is CASSVTGTRSYNEQFF.

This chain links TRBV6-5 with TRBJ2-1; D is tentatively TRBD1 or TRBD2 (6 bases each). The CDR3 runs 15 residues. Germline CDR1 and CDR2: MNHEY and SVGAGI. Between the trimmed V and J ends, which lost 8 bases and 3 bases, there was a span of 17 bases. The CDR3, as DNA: TGTGCCAGCGCCCAAGGGGGGACGTTCTACAATGAGCAGTTCTTC. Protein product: CASAQGGTFYNEQFF.

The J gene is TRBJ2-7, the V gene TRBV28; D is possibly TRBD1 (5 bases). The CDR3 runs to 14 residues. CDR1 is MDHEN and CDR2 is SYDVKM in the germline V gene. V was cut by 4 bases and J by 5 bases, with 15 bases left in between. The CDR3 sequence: CASSSWAGYNEQYF. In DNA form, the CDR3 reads TGTGCCAGCAGTTCGTGGGCAGGGTACAACGAGCAGTACTTC. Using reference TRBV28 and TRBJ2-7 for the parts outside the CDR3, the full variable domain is DVKVTQSSRYLVKRTGEKVFLECVQDMDHENMFWYRQDPGLGLRLIYFSYDVKMKEKGDIPEGYSVSREKKERFSLILESASTNQTSMYLCASSSWAGYNEQYFGPGTRLTVT.

The CDR3 region is CASSLARKRGSYNEQFF. DNA for the CDR3: TGTGCCAGCAGCTTGGCGAGGAAGCGAGGGTCCTACAATGAGCAGTTCTTC. V gene TRBV5-6 combines with J gene TRBJ2-1; tentatively, D is TRBD2 (5 bases). Germline V gene lookup returns CDR1 SGHDT and CDR2 YYEEEE. The CDR3 runs 17 residues. The V gene lost 0 bases and the J gene lost 1 base, with 14 bases spanning the gap.

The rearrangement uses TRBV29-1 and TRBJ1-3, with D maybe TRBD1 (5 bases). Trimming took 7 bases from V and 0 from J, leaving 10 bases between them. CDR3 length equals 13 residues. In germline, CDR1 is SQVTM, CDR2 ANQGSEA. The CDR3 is CSALDTSGNTIYF. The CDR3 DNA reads TGCAGCGCTTTGGACACCTCTGGAAACACCATATATTTT.

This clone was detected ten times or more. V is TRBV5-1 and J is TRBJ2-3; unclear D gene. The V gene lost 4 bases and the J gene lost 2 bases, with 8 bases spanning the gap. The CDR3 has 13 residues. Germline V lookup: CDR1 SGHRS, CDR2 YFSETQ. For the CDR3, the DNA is TGCGCCAGCAGCGTAAGCTTCACAGATACGCAGTATTTT. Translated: CASSVSFTDTQYF.

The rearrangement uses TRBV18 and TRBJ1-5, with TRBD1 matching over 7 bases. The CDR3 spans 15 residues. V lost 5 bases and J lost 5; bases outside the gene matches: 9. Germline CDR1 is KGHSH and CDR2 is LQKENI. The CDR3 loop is CASSATDRTDQPQHF. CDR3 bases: TGTGCCAGCTCAGCCACGGACAGGACGGATCAGCCCCAGCATTTT.

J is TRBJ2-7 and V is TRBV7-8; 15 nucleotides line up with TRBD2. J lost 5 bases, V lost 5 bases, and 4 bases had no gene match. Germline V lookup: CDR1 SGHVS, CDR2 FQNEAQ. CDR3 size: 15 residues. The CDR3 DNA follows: TGTGCCAGCAGCCCGGGACTAGCGGGGGGTAACGAGCAGTACTTC. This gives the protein CASSPGLAGGNEQYF.

CDR3 coding DNA: TGTGCCATCAGTGGGGGACTAGCGGTGACAGATACGCAGTATTTT. It yields the protein CAISGGLAVTDTQYF. The chain couples TRBV10-3 to TRBJ2-3, with 11 bases matching TRBD2. This CDR3 has 15 amino acids. V dropped 4 bases and J dropped 3; count of bases not matched to a gene: 3. Germline V gives CDR1 ENHRY, CDR2 SYGVKD.

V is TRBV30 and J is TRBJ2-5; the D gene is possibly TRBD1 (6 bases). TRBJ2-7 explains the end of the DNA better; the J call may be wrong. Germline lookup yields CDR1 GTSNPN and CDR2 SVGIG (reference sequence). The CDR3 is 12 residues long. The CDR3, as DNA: TGTGCCGGGACACGGAGCTCCTACGAGCAGTACTTC. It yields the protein CAGTRSSYEQYF.

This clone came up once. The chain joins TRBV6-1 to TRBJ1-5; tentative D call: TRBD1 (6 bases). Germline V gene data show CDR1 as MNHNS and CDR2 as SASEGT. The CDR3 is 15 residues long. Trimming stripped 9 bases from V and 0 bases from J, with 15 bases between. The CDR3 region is CASGGRTDSNQPQHF. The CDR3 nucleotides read TGTGCCAGTGGTGGGAGGACAGATAGCAATCAGCCCCAGCATTTT.

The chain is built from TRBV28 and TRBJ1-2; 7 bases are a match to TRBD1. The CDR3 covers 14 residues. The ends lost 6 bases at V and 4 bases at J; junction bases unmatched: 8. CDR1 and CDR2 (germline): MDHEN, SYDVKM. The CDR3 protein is CASSPPTGFYGYTF. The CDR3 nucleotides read TGTGCCAGCAGCCCGCCGACAGGGTTCTATGGCTACACCTTC.

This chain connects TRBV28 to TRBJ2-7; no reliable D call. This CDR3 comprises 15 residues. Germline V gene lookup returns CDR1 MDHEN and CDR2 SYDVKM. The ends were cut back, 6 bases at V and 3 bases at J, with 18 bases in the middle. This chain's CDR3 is CASSPPPGSDYEQYF. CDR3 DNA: TGTGCCAGCAGCCCCCCTCCGGGTTCAGACTACGAGCAGTACTTC. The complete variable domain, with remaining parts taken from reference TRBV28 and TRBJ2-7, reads DVKVTQSSRYLVKRTGEKVFLECVQDMDHENMFWYRQDPGLGLRLIYFSYDVKMKEKGDIPEGYSVSREKKERFSLILESASTNQTSMYLCASSPPPGSDYEQYFGPGTRLTVT.

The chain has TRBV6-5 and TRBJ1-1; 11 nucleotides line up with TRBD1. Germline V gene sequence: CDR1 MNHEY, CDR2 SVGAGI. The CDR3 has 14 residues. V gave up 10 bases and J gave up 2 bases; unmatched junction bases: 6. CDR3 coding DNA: TGTGCCATTTCGGGACAGGGGGTCAACACTGAAGCTTTCTTT. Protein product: CAISGQGVNTEAFF.

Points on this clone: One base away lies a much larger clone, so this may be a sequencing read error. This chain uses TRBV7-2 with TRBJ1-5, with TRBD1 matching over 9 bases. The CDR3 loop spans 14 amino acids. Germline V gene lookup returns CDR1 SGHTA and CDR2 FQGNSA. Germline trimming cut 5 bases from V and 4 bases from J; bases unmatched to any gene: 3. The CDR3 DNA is TGTGCCAGCAGCCACGGGACAGGGAATCAGCCCCAGCATTTT. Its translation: CASSHGTGNQPQHF.

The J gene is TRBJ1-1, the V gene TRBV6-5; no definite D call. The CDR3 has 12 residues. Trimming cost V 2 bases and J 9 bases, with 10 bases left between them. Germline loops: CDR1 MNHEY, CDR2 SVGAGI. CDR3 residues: CASSYGRTKAFF. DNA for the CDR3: TGTGCCAGCAGTTACGGGCGGACGAAAGCTTTCTTT.

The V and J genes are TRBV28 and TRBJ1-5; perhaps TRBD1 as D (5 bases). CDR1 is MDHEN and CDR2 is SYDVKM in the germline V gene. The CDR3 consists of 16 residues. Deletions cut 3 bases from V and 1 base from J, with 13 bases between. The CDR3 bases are TGTGCCAGCAGTTTCTCAGCAGGGACGAGCAATCAGCCCCAGCATTTT. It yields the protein CASSFSAGTSNQPQHF.

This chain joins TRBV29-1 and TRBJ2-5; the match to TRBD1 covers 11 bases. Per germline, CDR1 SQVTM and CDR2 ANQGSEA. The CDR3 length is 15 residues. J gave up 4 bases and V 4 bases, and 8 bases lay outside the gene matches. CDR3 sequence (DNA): TGCAGCGTTGGATTGGGACAGGGGGAAGGAGAGACCCAGTACTTC. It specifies CSVGLGQGEGETQYF.

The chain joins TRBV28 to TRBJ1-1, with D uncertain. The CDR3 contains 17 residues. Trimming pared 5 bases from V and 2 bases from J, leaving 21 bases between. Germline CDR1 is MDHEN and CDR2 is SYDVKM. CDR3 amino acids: CASSPAGRPNKNTEAFF. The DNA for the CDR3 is TGTGCCAGCAGTCCCGCGGGTCGACCCAATAAAAACACTGAAGCTTTCTTT.

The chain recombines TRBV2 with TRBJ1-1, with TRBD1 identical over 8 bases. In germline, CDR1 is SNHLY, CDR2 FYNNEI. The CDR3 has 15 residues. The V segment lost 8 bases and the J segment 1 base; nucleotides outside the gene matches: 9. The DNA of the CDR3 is TGTGCCAGCGTCAGTCGGGACAGGACGAACACTGAAGCTTTCTTT. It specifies CASVSRDRTNTEAFF.

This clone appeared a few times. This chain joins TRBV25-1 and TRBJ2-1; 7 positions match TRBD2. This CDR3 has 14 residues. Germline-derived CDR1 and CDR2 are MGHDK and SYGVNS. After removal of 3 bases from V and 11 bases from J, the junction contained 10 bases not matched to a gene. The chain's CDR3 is CASSDAPTSRKQFF. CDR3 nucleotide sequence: TGTGCCAGCAGTGACGCCCCGACTAGCCGGAAGCAGTTCTTC.